This T cell receptor (beta chain) was recovered during a study of blood T cell repertoires in COVID-19. About the research overall: PBMCs, B-cell-depleted T cells, or T cells were the source of the cDNA or gDNA that made up the material.

Sequencing was performed with immunoSEQ multiplex PCR; in TCRdb, only in-frame clones are kept and a portion is missing. Among a few hundred thousand clones listed, about 70% were seen once. Germline loops: CDR1 SGHNT, CDR2 YENEEA. The CDR3 sequence is 15 residues long. J gave up 6 bases and V 4 bases, and 6 bases lay outside the gene matches. The chain has TRBV11-3 and TRBJ2-2, with 9 bases identical to TRBD2. The source of this sequence is a woman of 80 years or more with acute or convalescent COVID-19. The sequencing sample was made of peripheral blood. The CDR3, as DNA: TGTGCCAGCAGCTCGAGCGGGGGGTTGGCCGGGGAGCTGTTTTTT. Its protein is CASSSSGGLAGELFF.